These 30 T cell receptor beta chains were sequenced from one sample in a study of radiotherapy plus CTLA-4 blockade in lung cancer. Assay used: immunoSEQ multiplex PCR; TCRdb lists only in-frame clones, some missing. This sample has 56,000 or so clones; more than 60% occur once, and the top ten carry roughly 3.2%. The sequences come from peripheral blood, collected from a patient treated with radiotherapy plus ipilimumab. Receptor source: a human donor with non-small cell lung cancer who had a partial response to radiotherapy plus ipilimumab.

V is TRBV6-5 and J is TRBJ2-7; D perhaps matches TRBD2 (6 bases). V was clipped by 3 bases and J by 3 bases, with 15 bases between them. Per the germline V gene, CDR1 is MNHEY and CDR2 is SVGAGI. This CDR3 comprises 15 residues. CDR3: CASSYLGTGDYEQYF. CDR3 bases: TGTGCCAGCAGTTATCTAGGGACGGGGGACTACGAGCAGTACTTC.

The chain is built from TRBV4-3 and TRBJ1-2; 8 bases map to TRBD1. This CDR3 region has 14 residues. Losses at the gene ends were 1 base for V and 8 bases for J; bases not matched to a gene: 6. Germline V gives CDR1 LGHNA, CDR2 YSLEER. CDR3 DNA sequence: TGCGCCAGCAGCCAAGTCCCGGACAGGGAGGGCTACACCTTC. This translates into CASSQVPDREGYTF.

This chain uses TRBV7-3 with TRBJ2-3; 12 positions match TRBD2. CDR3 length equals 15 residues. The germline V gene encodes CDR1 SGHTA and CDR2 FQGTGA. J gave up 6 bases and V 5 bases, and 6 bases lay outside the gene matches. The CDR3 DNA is TGTGCCAGCAGCCGGCCTAGCGGGGGGGACGATACGCAGTATTTT. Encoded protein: CASSRPSGGDDTQYF.

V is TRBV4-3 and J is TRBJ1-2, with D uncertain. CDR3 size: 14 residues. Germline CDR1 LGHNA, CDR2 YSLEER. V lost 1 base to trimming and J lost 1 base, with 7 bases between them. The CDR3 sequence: CASSQGSGNYGYTF. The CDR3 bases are TGCGCCAGCAGCCAAGGCTCAGGTAACTATGGCTACACCTTC.

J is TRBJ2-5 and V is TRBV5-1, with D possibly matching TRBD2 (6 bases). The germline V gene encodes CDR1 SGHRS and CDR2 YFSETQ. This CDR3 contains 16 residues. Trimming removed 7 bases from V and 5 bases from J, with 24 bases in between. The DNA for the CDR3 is TGCGCCAGCCTTCTAGGGGCGGGATCAGGCCGGGAGACCCAGTACTTC. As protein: CASLLGAGSGRETQYF.

The CDR3 region is CSVRGTENTEAFF. Here the CDR3 DNA reads TGCAGCGTTAGGGGGACAGAGAACACTGAAGCTTTCTTT. The gene calls are TRBV29-1 and TRBJ1-1; 7 nucleotides agree with TRBD1. Germline assignment: CDR1 SQVTM and CDR2 ANQGSEA. This CDR3 contains 13 residues. The V and J ends lost 5 bases and 1 base, in that order; junction bases with no gene match: 4.

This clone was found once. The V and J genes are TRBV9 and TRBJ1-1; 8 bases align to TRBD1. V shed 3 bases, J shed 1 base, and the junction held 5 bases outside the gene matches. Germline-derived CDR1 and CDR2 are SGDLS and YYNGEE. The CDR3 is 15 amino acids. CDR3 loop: CASSEGQGANTEAFF. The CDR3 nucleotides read TGTGCCAGCAGCGAAGGACAGGGCGCGAACACTGAAGCTTTCTTT.

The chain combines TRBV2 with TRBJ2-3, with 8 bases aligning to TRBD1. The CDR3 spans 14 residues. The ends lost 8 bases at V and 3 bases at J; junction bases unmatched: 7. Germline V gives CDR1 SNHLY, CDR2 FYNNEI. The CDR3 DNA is TGTGCCAGCCGTCCCGGGACAGGAACAGATACGCAGTATTTT. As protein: CASRPGTGTDTQYF.

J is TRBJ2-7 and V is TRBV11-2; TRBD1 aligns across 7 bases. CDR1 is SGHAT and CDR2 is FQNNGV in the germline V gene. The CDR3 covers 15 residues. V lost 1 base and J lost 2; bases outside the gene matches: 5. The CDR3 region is CASSLGRGPPYEQYF. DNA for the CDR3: TGTGCCAGCAGCTTAGGAAGGGGGCCCCCCTACGAGCAGTACTTC.

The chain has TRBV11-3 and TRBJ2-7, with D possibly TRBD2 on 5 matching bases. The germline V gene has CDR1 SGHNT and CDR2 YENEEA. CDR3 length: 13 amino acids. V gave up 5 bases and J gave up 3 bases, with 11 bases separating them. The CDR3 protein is CASSPYGGYEQYF. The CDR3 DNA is TGTGCCAGCAGCCCATACGGAGGCTACGAGCAGTACTTC.

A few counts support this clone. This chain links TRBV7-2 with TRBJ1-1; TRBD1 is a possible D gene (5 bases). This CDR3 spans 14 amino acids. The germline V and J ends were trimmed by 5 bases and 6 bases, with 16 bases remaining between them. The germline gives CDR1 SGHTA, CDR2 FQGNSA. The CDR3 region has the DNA TGTGCCAGCAGCCGCGACGGGGGAACCGCTGAAGCTTTCTTT. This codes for CASSRDGGTAEAFF.

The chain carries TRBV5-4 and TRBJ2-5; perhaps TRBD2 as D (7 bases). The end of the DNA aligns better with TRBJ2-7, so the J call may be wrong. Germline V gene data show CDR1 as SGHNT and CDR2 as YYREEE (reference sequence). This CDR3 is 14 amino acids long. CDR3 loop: CASSLAGQAYEQYF. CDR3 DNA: TGTGCCAGCAGCTTAGCGGGACAAGCCTACGAGCAGTACTTC.

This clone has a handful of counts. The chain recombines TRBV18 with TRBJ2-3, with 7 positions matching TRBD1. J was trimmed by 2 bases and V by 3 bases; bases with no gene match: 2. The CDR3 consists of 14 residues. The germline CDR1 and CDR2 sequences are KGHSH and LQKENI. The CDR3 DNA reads TGTGCCAGCTCACCGAGGGGGCCCACAGATACGCAGTATTTT. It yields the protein CASSPRGPTDTQYF.

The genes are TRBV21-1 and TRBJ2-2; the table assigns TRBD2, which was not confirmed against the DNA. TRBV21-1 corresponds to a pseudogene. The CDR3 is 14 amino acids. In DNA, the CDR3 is TGTGCCAGCCCCTTTAGCGGGGGGTCCGGGGAGCTGTTTTTT. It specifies CASPFSGGSGELFF.

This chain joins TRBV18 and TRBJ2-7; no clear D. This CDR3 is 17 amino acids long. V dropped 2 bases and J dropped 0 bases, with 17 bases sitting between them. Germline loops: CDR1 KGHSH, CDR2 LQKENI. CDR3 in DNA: TGTGCCAGCTCACCAGTCGGTCCGAACCCTAGCTCCTACGAGCAGTACTTC. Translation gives CASSPVGPNPSSYEQYF.

The chain's CDR3 is CASSEWGEPSTDTQYF. In nucleotides, the CDR3 is TGTGCCAGCAGCGAGTGGGGGGAACCCTCCACAGATACGCAGTATTTT. The chain employs TRBV9 and TRBJ2-3; D may be TRBD2 (6 bases). V was pared by 3 bases and J by 2 bases, with 16 bases between. CDR3 length: 16 residues. Germline CDR1 and CDR2: SGDLS and YYNGEE.

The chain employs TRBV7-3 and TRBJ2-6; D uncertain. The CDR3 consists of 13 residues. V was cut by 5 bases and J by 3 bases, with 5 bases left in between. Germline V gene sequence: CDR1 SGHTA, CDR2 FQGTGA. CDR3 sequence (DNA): TGTGCCAGCAGCGCTAGTGGGGCCAACGTCCTGACTTTC. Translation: CASSASGANVLTF. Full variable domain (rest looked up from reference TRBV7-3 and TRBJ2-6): GAGVSQTPSNKVTEKGKYVELRCDPISGHTALYWYRQSLGQGPEFLIYFQGTGAADDSGLPNDRFFAVRPEGSVSTLKIQRTERGDSAVYLCASSASGANVLTFGAGSRLTVL.

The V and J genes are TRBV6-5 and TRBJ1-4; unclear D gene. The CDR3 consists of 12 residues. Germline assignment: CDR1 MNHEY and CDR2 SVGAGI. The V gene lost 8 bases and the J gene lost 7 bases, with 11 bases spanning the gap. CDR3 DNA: TGTGCCAGCGCAACAGACGGTGAAAAACTGTTTTTT. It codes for CASATDGEKLFF.

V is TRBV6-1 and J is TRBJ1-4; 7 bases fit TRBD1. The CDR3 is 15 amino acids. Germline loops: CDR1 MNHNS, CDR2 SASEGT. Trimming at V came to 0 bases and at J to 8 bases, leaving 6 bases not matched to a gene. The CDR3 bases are TGTGCCAGCAGTGAAGCTATTGGCAGGGGGGAAAAACTGTTTTTT. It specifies CASSEAIGRGEKLFF.

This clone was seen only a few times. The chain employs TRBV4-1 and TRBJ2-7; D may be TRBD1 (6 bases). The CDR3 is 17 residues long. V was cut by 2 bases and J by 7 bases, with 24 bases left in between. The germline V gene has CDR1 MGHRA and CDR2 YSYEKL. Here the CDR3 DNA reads TGCGCCAGCAGCCAACCCGGCAAGGCCAGGGGCCTTAGTGAGCAGTACTTC. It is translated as CASSQPGKARGLSEQYF.

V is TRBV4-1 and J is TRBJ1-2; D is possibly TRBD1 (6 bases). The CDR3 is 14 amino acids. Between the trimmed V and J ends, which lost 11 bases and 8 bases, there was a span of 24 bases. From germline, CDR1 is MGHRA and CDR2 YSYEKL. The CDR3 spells CAGSGGRKGLGYTF. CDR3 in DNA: TGCGCCGGGTCGGGGGGGCGCAAAGGATTAGGCTACACCTTC.

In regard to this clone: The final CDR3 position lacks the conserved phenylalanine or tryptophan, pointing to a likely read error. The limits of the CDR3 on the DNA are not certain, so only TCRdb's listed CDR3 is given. CDR3 sequence: CVRSLGPGRQ. This chain joins TRBV7-5 and TRBJ1-2; the table assigns TRBD1, which was not confirmed against the DNA. TRBV7-5 is described as a pseudogene. The CDR3 has 10 amino acids, counting both end residues.

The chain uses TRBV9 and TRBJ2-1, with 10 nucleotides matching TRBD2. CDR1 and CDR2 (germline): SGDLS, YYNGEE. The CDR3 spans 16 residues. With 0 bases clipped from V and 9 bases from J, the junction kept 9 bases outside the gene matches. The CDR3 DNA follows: TGTGCCAGCAGCGTAGAGGCGGCTAGCGGGGGAAGTGAGCAGTTCTTC. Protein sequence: CASSVEAASGGSEQFF.

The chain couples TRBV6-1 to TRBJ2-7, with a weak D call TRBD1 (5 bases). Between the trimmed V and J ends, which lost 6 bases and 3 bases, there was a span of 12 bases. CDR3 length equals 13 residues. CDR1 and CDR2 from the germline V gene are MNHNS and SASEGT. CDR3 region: CASRPAGFYEQYF. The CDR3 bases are TGTGCCAGCAGGCCCGCAGGGTTCTACGAGCAGTACTTC.

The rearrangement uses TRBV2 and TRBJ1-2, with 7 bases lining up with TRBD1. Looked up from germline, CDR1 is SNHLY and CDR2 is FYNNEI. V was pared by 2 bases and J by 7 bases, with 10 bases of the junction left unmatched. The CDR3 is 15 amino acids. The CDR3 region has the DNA TGTGCCAGCAGTGAATATGAGACAGGGAGTGGTGGCTACACCTTC. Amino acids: CASSEYETGSGGYTF.

The CDR3 sequence is CASRLTGSGANVLTF. CDR3 nucleotides: TGTGCCAGCAGGCTCACAGGGTCTGGGGCCAACGTCCTGACTTTC. J is TRBJ2-6 and V is TRBV6-5, with D possibly matching TRBD1 (6 bases). CDR3 length: 15 residues. Between the trimmed V and J ends, which lost 6 bases and 1 base, there was a span of 10 bases. Germline V lookup: CDR1 MNHEY, CDR2 SVGAGI.

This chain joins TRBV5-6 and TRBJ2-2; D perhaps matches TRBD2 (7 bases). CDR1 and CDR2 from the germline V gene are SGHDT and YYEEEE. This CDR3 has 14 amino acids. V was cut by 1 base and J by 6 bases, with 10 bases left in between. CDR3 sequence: CASSLLGGAGELFF. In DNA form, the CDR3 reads TGTGCCAGCAGCTTGTTAGGGGGGGCCGGGGAGCTGTTTTTT.

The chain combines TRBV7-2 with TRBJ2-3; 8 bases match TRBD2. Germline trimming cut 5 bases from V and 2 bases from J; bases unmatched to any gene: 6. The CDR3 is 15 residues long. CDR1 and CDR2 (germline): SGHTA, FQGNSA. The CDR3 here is CASSLGLGVTDTQYF. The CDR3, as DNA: TGTGCCAGCAGCCTGGGACTAGGCGTCACAGATACGCAGTATTTT.

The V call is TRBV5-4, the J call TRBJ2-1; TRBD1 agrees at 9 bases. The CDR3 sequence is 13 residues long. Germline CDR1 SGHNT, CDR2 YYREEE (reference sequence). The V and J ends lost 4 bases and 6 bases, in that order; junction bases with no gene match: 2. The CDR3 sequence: CASSGTGSNEQFF. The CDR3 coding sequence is TGTGCCAGCAGCGGGACAGGGAGCAATGAGCAGTTCTTC.

Here the CDR3 DNA reads TGTGCCAGCGCAGCGGATCCCTACCAAGAGACCCAGTACTTC. Amino acids: CASAADPYQETQYF. This chain links TRBV2 with TRBJ2-5; possible D gene TRBD2, 5 bases. Germline values: CDR1 SNHLY, CDR2 FYNNEI. Trimming removed 8 bases at V and 0 bases at J, with 13 bases between. The CDR3 has 14 residues.